In this sample, the clone carrying this T cell receptor beta chain turned up many times. Its target is not known. V lost 6 bases to trimming and J lost 1 base, with 9 bases between them. The CDR3 has 12 amino acids. The V gene's germline CDR1 is DFQATT and CDR2 SNEGSKA (reference sequence). The data belong to a study of Graves' ophthalmopathy and Graves' hyperthyroidism. The study's findings and limits: Most clonotypes expanded in thyroid above 0.001 frequency were present in blood too. At approximately 70% sensitivity and 72.22% specificity, the model predicted progression of the ophthalmopathy.

Amplification targeted the TCR beta CDR3 regions, with RNA transcripts as the source material. First-round RT-PCR employed HTBI primers, with a second-round multiplex PCR after it. TCRdb reprocessed the multiplex PCR reads via MiXCR and lists one record per CDR3 protein. The sample has hundreds of thousands of distinct CDR3 sequences; 22% are singletons. Enrolled hyperthyroidism patients had a new diagnosis, a duration under 2 months, and an age of 18 to 65. Fresh peripheral blood (about 10 ml) yielded the PBMCs. The gene calls are TRBV20-1 and TRBJ1-1, with D perhaps matching TRBD1 (5 bases). The clonotype originates from a woman aged 18-29 years with stable Graves' hyperthyroidism. Some clones in this sample may be carry-over from other donors' samples. Material for sequencing was peripheral blood. The CDR3 nucleotides are TGCAGTGCCGGGGGGAGGAACACTGAAGCTTTCTTT. It yields the protein CSAGGRNTEAFF.